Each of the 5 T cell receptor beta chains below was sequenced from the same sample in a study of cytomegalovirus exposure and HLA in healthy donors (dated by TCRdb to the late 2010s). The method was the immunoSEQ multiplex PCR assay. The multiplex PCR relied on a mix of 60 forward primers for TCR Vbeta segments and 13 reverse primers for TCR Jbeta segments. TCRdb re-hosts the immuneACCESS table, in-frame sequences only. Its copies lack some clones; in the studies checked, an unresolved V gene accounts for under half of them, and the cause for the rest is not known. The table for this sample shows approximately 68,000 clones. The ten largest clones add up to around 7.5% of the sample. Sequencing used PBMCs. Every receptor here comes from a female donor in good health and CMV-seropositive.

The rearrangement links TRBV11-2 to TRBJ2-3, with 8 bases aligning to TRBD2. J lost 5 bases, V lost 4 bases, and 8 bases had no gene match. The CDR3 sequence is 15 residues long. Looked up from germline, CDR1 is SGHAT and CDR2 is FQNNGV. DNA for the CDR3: TGTGCCAGCAGCTCCCGGGGGGCGGGAGGAGATACGCAGTATTTT. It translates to CASSSRGAGGDTQYF.

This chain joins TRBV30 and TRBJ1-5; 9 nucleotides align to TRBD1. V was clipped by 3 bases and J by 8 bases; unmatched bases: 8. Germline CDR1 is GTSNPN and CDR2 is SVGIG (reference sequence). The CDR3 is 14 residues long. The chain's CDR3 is CAWREQGAREPQHF. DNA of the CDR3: TGTGCCTGGAGAGAACAGGGGGCTAGGGAGCCCCAGCATTTT.

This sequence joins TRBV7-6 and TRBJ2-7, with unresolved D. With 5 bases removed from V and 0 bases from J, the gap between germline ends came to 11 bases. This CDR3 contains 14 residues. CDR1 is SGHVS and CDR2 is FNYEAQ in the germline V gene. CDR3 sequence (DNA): TGTGCCAGCAGCCCAACCTGGGCCTCCTACGAGCAGTACTTC. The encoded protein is CASSPTWASYEQYF.

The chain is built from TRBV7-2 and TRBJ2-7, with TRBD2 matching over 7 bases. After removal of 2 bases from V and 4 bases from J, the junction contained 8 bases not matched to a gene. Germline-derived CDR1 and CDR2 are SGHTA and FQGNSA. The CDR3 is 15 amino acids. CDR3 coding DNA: TGTGCCAGCAGCTTATCGCCAGCGGGGAAATACGAGCAGTACTTC. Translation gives CASSLSPAGKYEQYF.

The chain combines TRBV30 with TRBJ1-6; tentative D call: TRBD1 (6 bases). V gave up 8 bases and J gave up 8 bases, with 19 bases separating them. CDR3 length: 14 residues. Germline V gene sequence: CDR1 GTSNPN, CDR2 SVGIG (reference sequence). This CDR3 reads CAHQGTGIYSPLHF. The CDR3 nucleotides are TGTGCCCACCAGGGGACGGGGATATATTCACCCCTCCACTTT.